This T cell receptor (beta chain) was recorded in a study of T cells in Graves' hyperthyroidism and ophthalmopathy. General study results and limits: In validation, the model predicted ophthalmopathy. These predictions came a median about 6 months before onset.

This clonotype appeared a few times. Its antigen is as yet unknown. Used for diagnoses were clinical symptoms, serum thyroxine and TRAb, thyroid ultrasound and orbital computed tomography. RNA transcripts provided the source from which TCR beta CDR3 regions were amplified. Using the HTBI primer set, a first-round RT-PCR was run on the TCR CDR3. TCRdb reprocessed the multiplex PCR reads via MiXCR and lists one record per CDR3 protein. The table shows roughly 500,000 distinct CDR3 sequences, with just over 45% occurring only once. This clonotype was sampled from an adult woman with Graves' disease, either hyperthyroidism or ophthalmopathy (not recorded which). The sample taken for sequencing was peripheral blood or thyroid tissue (not recorded which).

The CDR3 DNA sequence: TGTGCCAGCAGCTTTCATTCCGCCGGGACTGCCAATAGGTACGAGCAGTACTTC. Translating it yields CASSFHSAGTANRYEQYF. The chain employs TRBV6-1 and TRBJ2-7, with a possible D match to TRBD2 (6 bases). V was pared by 6 bases and J by 4 bases, with 28 bases between. Germline assignment: CDR1 MNHNS and CDR2 SASEGT. This CDR3 comprises 18 residues.